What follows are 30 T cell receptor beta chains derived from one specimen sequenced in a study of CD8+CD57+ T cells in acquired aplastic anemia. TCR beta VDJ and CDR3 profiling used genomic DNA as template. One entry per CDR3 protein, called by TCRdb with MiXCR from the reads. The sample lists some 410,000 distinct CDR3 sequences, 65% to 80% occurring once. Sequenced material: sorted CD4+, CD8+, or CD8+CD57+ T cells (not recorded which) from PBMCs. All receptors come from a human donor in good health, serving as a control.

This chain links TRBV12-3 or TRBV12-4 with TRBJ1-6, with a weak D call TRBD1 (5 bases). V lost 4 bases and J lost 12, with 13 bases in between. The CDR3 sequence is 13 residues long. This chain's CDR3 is CASSSGPLEPLHF. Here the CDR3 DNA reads TGTGCCAGCAGTTCGGGACCCCTCGAACCCCTCCACTTT.

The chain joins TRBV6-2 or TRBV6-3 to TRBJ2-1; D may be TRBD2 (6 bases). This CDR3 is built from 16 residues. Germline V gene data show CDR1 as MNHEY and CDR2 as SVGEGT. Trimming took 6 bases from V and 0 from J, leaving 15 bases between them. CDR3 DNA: TGTGCCAGCAGCCGAGGGACTTTGAGCTCCTACAATGAGCAGTTCTTC. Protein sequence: CASSRGTLSSYNEQFF.

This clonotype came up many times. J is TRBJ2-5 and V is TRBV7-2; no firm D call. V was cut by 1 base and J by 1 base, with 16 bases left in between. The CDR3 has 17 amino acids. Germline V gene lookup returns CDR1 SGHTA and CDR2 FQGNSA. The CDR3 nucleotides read TGTGCCAGCAGCTTAGGATTCACCAACTGGTTCCAAGAGACCCAGTACTTC. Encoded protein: CASSLGFTNWFQETQYF.

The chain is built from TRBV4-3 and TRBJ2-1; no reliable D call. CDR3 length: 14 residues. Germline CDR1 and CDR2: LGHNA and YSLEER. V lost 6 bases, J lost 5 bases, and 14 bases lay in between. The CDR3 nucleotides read TGCGCCAGCAGTGATCCCCCCCACGACAATGAGCAGTTCTTC. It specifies CASSDPPHDNEQFF.

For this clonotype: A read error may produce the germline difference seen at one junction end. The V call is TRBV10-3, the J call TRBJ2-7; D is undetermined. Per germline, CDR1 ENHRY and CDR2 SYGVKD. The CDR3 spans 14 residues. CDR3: CASSARRSNYGYSF. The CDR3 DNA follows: TGTGCCAGCAGTGCGCGACGGAGTAACTATGGCTACTCCTTC.

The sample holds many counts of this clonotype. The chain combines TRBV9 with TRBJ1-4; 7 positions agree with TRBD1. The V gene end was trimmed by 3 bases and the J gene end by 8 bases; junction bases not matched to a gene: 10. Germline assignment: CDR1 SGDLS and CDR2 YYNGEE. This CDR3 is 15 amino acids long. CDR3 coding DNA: TGTGCCAGCAGCGCGACCCACAGGGGAGGGGAAAAACTGTTTTTT. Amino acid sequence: CASSATHRGGEKLFF. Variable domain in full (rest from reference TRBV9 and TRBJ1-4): DSGVTQTPKHLITATGQRVTLRCSPRSGDLSVYWYQQSLDQGLQFLIQYYNGEERAKGNILERFSAQQFPDLHSELNLSSLELGDSALYFCASSATHRGGEKLFFGSGTQLSVL.

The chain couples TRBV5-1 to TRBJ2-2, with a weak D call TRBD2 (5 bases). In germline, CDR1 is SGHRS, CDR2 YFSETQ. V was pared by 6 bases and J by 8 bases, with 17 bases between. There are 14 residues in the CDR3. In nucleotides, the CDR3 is TGCGCCAGCAACCCGGACGGGGTCCCGGGGGAGCTGTTTTTT. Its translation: CASNPDGVPGELFF.

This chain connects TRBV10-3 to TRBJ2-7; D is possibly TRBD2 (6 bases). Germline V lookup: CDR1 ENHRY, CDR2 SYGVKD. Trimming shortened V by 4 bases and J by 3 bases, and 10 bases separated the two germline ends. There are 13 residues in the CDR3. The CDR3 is CAISGQGGYEQYF. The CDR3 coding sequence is TGTGCCATCAGTGGTCAGGGAGGCTACGAGCAGTACTTC.

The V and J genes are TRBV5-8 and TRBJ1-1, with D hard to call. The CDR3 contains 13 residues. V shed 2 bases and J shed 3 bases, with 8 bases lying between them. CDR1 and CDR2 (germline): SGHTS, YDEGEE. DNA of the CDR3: TGTGCCAGCAGCTTTTTAGGGCACACTGAAGCTTTCTTT. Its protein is CASSFLGHTEAFF.

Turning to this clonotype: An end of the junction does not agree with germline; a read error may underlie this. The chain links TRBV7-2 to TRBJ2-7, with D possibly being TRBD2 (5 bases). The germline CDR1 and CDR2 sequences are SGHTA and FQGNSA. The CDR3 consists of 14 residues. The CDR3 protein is CASSLGVSTYGQYF. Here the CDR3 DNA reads TGCGCCAGCAGCTTGGGAGTTAGCACCTACGGGCAGTACTTC. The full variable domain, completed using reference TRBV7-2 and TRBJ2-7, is GAGVSQSPSNKVTEKGKDVELRCDPISGHTALYWYRQSLGQGLEFLIYFQGNSAPDKSGLPSDRFSAERTGGSVSTLTIQRTQQEDSAVYLCASSLGVSTYGQYFGPGTRLTVT.

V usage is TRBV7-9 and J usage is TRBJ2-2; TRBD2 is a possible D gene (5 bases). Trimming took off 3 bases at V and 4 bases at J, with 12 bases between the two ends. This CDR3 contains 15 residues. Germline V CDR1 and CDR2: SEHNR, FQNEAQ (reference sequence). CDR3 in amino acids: CASSFSLASTGELFF. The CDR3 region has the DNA TGTGCCAGCAGCTTTAGTCTAGCCTCCACCGGGGAGCTGTTTTTT.

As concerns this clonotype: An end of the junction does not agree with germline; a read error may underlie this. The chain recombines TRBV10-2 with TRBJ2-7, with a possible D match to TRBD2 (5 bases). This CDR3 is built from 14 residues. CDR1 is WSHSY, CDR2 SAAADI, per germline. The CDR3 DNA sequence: TGCGCCAGCAGCCAGCGGACGGGGAACTACGCGCAGTACTTC. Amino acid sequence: CASSQRTGNYAQYF.

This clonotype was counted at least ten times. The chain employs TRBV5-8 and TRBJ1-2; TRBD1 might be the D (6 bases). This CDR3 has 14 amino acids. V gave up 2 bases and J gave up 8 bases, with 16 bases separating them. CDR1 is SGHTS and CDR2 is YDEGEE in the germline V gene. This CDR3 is CASSLVQGSPGYTF. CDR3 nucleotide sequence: TGTGCCAGCAGCTTAGTACAGGGTTCTCCGGGCTACACCTTC.

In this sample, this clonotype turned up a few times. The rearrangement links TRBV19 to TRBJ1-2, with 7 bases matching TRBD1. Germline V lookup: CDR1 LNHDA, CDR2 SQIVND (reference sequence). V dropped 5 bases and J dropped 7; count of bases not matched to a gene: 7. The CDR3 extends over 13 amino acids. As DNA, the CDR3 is TGTGCCAGTAGTCCACAGGGGCGACGTGGCTACACCTTC. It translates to CASSPQGRRGYTF.

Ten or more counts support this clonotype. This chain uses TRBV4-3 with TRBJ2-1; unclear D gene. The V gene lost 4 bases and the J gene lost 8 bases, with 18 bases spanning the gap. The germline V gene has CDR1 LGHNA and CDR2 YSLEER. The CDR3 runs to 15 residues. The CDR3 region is CASSPQGESLDEQFF. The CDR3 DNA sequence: TGCGCCAGCAGCCCCCAAGGCGAAAGTTTGGATGAGCAGTTCTTC.

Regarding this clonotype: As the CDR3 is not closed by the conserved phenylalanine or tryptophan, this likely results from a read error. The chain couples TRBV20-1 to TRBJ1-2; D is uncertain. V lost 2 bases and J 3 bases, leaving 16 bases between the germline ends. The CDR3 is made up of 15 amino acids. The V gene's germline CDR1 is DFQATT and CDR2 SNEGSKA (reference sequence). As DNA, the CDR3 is TGCAGTGCTAGAATTTTGGCGGATACGCACTATGGCTACACCCTC. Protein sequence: CSARILADTHYGYTL.

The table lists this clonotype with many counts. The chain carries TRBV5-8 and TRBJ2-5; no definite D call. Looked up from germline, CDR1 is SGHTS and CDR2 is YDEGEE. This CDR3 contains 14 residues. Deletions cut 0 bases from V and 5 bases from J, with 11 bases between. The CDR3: CASSLARGDETQYF. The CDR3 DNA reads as TGTGCCAGCAGCTTGGCCCGTGGGGATGAGACCCAGTACTTC.

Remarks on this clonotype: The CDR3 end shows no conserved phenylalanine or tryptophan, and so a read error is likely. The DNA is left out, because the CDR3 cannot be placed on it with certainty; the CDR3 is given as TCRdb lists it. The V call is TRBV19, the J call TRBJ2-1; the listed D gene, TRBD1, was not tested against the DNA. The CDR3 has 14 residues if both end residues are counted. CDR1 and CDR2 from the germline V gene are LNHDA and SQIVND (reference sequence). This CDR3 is CASSPRDAYEQYFV.

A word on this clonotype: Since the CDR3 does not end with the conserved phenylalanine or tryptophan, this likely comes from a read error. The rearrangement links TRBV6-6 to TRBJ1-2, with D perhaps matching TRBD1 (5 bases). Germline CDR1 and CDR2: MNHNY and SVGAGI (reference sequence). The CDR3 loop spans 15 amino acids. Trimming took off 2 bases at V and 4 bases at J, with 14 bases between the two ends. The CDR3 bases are TGTGCCAGCAGTTACCCAACGCGGGGCAGCTATGGCTACACCTCC. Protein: CASSYPTRGSYGYTS.

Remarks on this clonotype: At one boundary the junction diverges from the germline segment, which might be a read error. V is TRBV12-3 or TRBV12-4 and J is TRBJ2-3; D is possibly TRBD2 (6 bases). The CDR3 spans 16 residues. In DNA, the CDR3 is TGTGCCTGCAGTTTAGGGGTAGGGAGGTCTGCAGATACGCAGTATTTT. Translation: CACSLGVGRSADTQYF.

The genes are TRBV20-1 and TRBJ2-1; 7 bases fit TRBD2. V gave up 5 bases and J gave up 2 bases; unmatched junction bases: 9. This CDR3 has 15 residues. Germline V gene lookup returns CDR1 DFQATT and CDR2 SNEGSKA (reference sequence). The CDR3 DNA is TGCAGTGCTCCACCTGAAGCGGGGACCTACAATGAGCAGTTCTTC. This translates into CSAPPEAGTYNEQFF.

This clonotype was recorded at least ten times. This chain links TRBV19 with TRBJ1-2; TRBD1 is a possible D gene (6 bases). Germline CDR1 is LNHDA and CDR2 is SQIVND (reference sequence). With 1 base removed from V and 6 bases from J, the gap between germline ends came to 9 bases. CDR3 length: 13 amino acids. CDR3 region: CASSIGGGHGYTF. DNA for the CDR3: TGTGCCAGTAGTATAGGGGGGGGGCATGGCTACACCTTC. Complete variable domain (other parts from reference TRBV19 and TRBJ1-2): DGGITQSPKYLFRKEGQNVTLSCEQNLNHDAMYWYRQDPGQGLRLIYYSQIVNDFQKGDIAEGYSVSREKKESFPLTVTSAQKNPTAFYLCASSIGGGHGYTFGSGTRLTVV.

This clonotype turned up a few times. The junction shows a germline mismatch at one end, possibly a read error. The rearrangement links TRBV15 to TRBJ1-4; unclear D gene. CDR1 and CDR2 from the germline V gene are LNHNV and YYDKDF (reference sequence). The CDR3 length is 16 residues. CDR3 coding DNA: TGTGCCACCAGCAGTCCCCGAAAGGTCTTGAGTGAAAGACTGTTTTTT. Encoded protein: CATSSPRKVLSERLFF. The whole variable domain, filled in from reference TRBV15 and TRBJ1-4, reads DAMVIQNPRYQVTQFGKPVTLSCSQTLNHNVMYWYQQKSSQAPKLLFHYYDKDFNNEADTPDNFQSRRPNTSFCFLDIRSPGLGDTAMYLCATSSPRKVLSERLFFGSGTQLSVL.

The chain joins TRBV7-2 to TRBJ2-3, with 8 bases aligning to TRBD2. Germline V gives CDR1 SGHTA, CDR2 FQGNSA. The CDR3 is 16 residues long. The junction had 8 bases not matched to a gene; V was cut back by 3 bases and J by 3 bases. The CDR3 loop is CASSFRTGGPTDTQYF. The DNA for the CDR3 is TGTGCCAGCAGCTTCCGGACGGGGGGGCCTACAGATACGCAGTATTTT.

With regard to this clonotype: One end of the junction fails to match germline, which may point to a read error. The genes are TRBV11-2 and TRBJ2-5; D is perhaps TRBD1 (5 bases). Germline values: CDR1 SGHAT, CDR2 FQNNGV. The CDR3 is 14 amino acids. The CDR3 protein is CASSPYLGRETQYF. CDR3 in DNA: TGCGCCAGCAGCCCTTACCTGGGGCGAGAGACCCAGTACTTC.

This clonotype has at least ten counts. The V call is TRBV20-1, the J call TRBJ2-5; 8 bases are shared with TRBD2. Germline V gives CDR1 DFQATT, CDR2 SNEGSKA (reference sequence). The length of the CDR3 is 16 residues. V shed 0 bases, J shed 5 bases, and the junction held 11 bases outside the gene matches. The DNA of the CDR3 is TGCAGTGCTAGAGACCGGGGGGGCCTCTCTTGGGAGACCCAGTACTTC. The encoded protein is CSARDRGGLSWETQYF.

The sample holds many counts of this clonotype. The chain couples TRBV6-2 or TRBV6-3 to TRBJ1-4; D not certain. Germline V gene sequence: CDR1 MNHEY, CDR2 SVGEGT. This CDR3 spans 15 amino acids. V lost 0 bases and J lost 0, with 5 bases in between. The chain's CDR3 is CASSYSGSTNEKLFF. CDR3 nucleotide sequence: TGTGCCAGCAGTTACTCTGGATCAACTAATGAAAAACTGTTTTTT.

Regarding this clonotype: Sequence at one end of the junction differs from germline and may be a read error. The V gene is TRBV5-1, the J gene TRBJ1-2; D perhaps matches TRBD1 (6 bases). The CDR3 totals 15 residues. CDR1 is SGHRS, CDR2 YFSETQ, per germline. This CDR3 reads CASRVGDTINYGYTF. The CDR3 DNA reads TGTGCCAGCCGTGTGGGGGACACCATCAACTATGGCTACACCTTC.

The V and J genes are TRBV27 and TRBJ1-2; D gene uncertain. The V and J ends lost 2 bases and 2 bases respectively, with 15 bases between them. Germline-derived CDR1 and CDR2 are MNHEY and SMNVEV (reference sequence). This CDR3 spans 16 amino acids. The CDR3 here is CASSLVWQHSNYGYTF. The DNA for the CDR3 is TGTGCCAGCAGTTTAGTTTGGCAGCACAGCAACTATGGCTACACCTTC.

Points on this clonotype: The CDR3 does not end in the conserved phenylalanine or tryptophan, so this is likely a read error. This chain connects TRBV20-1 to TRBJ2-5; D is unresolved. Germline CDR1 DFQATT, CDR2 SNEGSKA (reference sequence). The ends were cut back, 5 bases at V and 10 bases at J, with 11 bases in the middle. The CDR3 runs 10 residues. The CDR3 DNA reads TGCAGTGCTTCGCCGGCGAGCCAGTACATC. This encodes CSASPASQYI.